This T cell receptor beta chain was identified in a study of blood T cell repertoires in COVID-19 (TCRdb year 2020). In the study overall: The collaborator samples originated in the United States, Italy and Spain and spanned the acute and convalescent phases of COVID-19. The prospective study material was composed of cDNA or gDNA derived from T cells, B-cell-depleted T cells, or PBMCs. The dataset comprised deeply sampled blood TCRbeta repertoires from subjects exposed to, actively infected with, or recovered from COVID-19. A freely available public database, intended as a resource for researchers studying the immune response to SARS-CoV-2, is where the repertoires were released. Samples came from the ongoing ImmuneRACE study (first 160 participants) plus 1,254 subjects from 6 global collaborators. A de-identified subject ID, COVID-19 status, age in years and sex were almost always included in the sample metadata. Where available, HLA class I and class II types were taken from metadata supplied by the sample provider and were not determined by assay-based typing. On the study overall, not on this receptor specifically: The amount of clinical and demographic metadata varied by source and participant and was provided uncurated.

TCRbeta CDR3 regions were amplified from genomic DNA by means of the immunoSEQ Assay, a bias-controlled multiplex PCR. From the authors' description of their analysis: Within the assay, amplification of reference gene primers was used to estimate how many nucleated cells each sample contained. Sequence reads were collapsed and filtered to measure the absolute abundance of every unique TCRbeta CDR3 rearrangement. For each sample, productive Simpson clonality was calculated as the square root of Simpson's diversity index across productive rearrangements. Sourced from immuneACCESS, this table was stored by TCRdb with only in-frame sequences that have V and J called. A share of the clones is absent; for the studies checked, an unresolved V gene accounts for under half, and the remainder has no known explanation. V, J and clone size derive from that table, while D and trimming were established from the DNA sequence. The sample records around 340,000 clones, over 85% of which are singletons. Of the sample, roughly 3.9% falls within the top ten clones.

Details on this clone: The clone's antigen remains unknown. Per-base qualities were not stored, and no clone one base away is much larger.

In Seattle, one collaborating source enrolled patients while the infection was active and tracked those patients longitudinally over the course of disease. Collaborating institutions collected whole blood in K2EDTA tubes following their own protocols. For TCRbeta analysis, collaborators shipped samples in one of three forms: frozen whole blood, isolated PBMCs, or DNA extracted from either of those sample types. The clonotype was recovered from a woman aged 55 to 70 with COVID-19, enrolled during active disease. The source material was peripheral blood.

The nucleotides read TGTGCCAGCACCCGGGACAGACACAATGAGCAGTTCTTC. This codes for CASTRDRHNEQFF. In this chain, TRBV7-3 is recombined with TRBJ2-1; 7 bases in the junction line up with TRBD1. Ends trimmed: V by 7 bases, J by 5 bases; bases unmatched to a gene: 5. Its CDR3 holds 13 amino acids, cysteine through phenylalanine. Of all the DNA, just the CDR3 is kept, 39 bases in frame from base 1. CDR1 and CDR2 are read off the germline V gene as SGHTA and FQGTGA.